Shown below are 14 T cell receptor beta chains from a single sample sequenced in a study of cytomegalovirus exposure and HLA in healthy donors. The PCR contained 60 Vbeta and 13 Jbeta primers. Method: immunoSEQ multiplex PCR; TCRdb's copy keeps in-frame clones and lacks some. The sample yields fewer than 200,000 clones, approximately 80% seen once. Sequences were obtained from PBMCs. Source of these receptors: a man between 25 and 39 years old in good health and CMV-seronegative.

V is TRBV5-1 and J is TRBJ2-7, with 7 bases lining up with TRBD1. The CDR3 contains 15 residues. With V trimmed by 4 bases and J by 1 base, 8 bases remained unmatched. Per germline, CDR1 SGHRS and CDR2 YFSETQ. For the CDR3, the DNA is TGCGCCAGCAGCATTTACAGGGGCCAGTCCTACGAGCAGTACTTC. Its protein product is CASSIYRGQSYEQYF.

The V gene is TRBV6-5, the J gene TRBJ2-2, with 7 bases lining up with TRBD2. The V and J ends lost 4 bases and 6 bases, in that order; junction bases with no gene match: 11. This CDR3 region has 16 residues. CDR1 and CDR2 from the germline V gene are MNHEY and SVGAGI. CDR3 DNA sequence: TGTGCCAGCAGTTCCTTCTTAGAGGGAGGGGCCGGGGAGCTGTTTTTT. Its translation is CASSSFLEGGAGELFF.

This clone came up once. This chain joins TRBV28 and TRBJ1-4, with a weak D call TRBD1 (5 bases). V lost 2 bases and J 8 bases, leaving 12 bases between the germline ends. The CDR3 extends over 14 amino acids. Germline CDR1 and CDR2: MDHEN and SYDVKM. Written as DNA, the CDR3 is TGTGCCAGCAGTTTAGGAGGGGAGGGCGAAAAACTGTTTTTT. Its translation: CASSLGGEGEKLFF.

This chain joins TRBV5-6 and TRBJ2-1; tentative D call: TRBD2 (5 bases). Per germline, CDR1 SGHDT and CDR2 YYEEEE. CDR3 length equals 13 residues. Trimming stripped 4 bases from V and 6 bases from J, with 11 bases between. CDR3 coding DNA: TGTGCCAGCAGCCCTCCCGCGGGCAATGAGCAGTTCTTC. Translating gives CASSPPAGNEQFF.

This clone was seen only a few times. The chain combines TRBV18 with TRBJ1-3, with a tentative D call TRBD1 (5 bases). Germline CDR1 and CDR2: KGHSH and LQKENI. The V end was cut by 6 bases, the J end by 8 bases, with 14 bases between. The CDR3 is made up of 13 amino acids. The CDR3 sequence is CASSGRGLDTIYF. CDR3 DNA: TGTGCCAGCTCTGGAAGGGGACTCGACACCATATATTTT. The whole variable domain, filled in from reference TRBV18 and TRBJ1-3, reads NAGVMQNPRHLVRRRGQEARLRCSPMKGHSHVYWYRQLPEEGLKFMVYLQKENIIDESGMPKERFSAEFPKEGPSILRIQQVVRGDSAAYFCASSGRGLDTIYFGEGSWLTVV.

J is TRBJ2-5 and V is TRBV4-3; D uncertain. The J call is uncertain, as TRBJ2-7 better fits the DNA end. The length of the CDR3 is 15 residues. The germline gives CDR1 LGHNA, CDR2 YSLEER. CDR3 sequence: CASSQEGISHYEQYF. In nucleotides, the CDR3 is TGCGCCAGCAGCCAAGAAGGAATCAGTCACTACGAGCAGTACTTC.

The V and J genes are TRBV7-9 and TRBJ1-1; TRBD1 is a possible D gene (6 bases). CDR3 length equals 15 residues. The germline V gene encodes CDR1 SEHNR and CDR2 FQNEAQ (reference sequence). Trimming stripped 2 bases from V and 1 base from J, with 11 bases between. The CDR3 DNA reads TGTGCCAGCAGCTTAACCCAGGGGAAGAACACTGAAGCTTTCTTT. Translating gives CASSLTQGKNTEAFF.

This clone has just one count. V gene TRBV6-9 combines with J gene TRBJ1-2, with 10 bases identical to TRBD1. This CDR3 spans 16 amino acids. Germline trimming cut 4 bases from V and 5 bases from J; bases unmatched to any gene: 10. CDR1 is MNHGY and CDR2 is SVAAGI in the germline V gene. CDR3 sequence reads: CASSFRGQGRRYGYTF. In DNA, the CDR3 is TGTGCCAGCAGTTTCCGGGGACAGGGGAGAAGGTATGGCTACACCTTC.

This sequence joins TRBV2 and TRBJ2-7; 7 bases align to TRBD1. V was clipped by 6 bases and J by 7 bases; unmatched bases: 6. The V gene's germline CDR1 is SNHLY and CDR2 FYNNEI. This CDR3 region has 12 residues. The CDR3 DNA follows: TGTGCCAGCAGCAGACAGGGTGGGGAGCAGTACTTC. This sequence encodes CASSRQGGEQYF.

CDR3 sequence reads: CATSGTGNTEAFF. The CDR3 coding sequence is TGTGCCACTTCCGGGACAGGGAACACTGAAGCTTTCTTT. The chain uses TRBV25-1 and TRBJ1-1; 8 bases align to TRBD1. V shed 10 bases, J shed 1 base, and the junction held 5 bases outside the gene matches. The CDR3 sequence is 13 residues long. Germline CDR1 MGHDK, CDR2 SYGVNS.

With respect to this clone: The junction shows a germline mismatch at one end, possibly a read error. The chain employs TRBV28 and TRBJ2-7, with 12 nucleotides matching TRBD2. From germline, CDR1 is MDHEN and CDR2 SYDVKM. The CDR3 consists of 14 residues. CDR3 DNA sequence: TGTGCCAGCAGTACCTCAGGACTAGCGGGGAGGCCCGCCTTC. Protein: CASSTSGLAGRPAF.

V and J are TRBV18 and TRBJ2-7; TRBD2 aligns across 14 bases. After removal of 4 bases from V and 0 bases from J, the junction contained 8 bases not matched to a gene. This CDR3 spans 18 amino acids. Germline V gene data show CDR1 as KGHSH and CDR2 as LQKENI. The CDR3 nucleotides read TGTGCCAGCTCACAGGTAACCGGGACTAGCGGGAGCTCCTACGAGCAGTACTTC. It codes for CASSQVTGTSGSSYEQYF.

The chain uses TRBV9 and TRBJ2-1; possible D gene TRBD2, 5 bases. The CDR3 has 12 residues. Germline V gene sequence: CDR1 SGDLS, CDR2 YYNGEE. V lost 3 bases to trimming and J lost 7 bases, with 8 bases between them. The CDR3 reads CASSEERNEQFF. DNA for the CDR3: TGTGCCAGCAGCGAGGAGCGGAATGAGCAGTTCTTC.

The chain couples TRBV5-1 to TRBJ2-7; the D gene is possibly TRBD1 (5 bases). V dropped 0 bases and J dropped 4 bases, with 14 bases sitting between them. This CDR3 contains 15 residues. From germline, CDR1 is SGHRS and CDR2 YFSETQ. The CDR3 sequence: CASSLAPGKKYEQYF. The CDR3 DNA sequence: TGCGCCAGCAGCTTGGCCCCAGGGAAAAAATACGAGCAGTACTTC. Looking up the rest from reference TRBV5-1 and TRBJ2-7 gives the full variable domain: KAGVTQTPRYLIKTRGQQVTLSCSPISGHRSVSWYQQTPGQGLQFLFEYFSETQRNKGNFPGRFSGRQFSNSRSEMNVSTLELGDSALYLCASSLAPGKKYEQYFGPGTRLTVT.